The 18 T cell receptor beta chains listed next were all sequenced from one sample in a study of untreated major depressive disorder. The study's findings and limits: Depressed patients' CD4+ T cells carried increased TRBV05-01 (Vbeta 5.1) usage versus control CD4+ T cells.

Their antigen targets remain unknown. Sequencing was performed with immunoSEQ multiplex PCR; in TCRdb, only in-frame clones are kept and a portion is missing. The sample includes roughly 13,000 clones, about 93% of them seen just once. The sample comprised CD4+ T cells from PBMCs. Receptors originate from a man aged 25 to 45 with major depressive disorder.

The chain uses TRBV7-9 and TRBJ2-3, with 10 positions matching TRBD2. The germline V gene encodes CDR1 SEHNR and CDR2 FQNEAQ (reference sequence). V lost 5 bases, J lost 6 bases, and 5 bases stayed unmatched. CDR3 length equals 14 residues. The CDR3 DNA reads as TGTGCCAGCAGCCCTAGCGGGGGCGTTGATACGCAGTATTTT. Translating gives CASSPSGGVDTQYF. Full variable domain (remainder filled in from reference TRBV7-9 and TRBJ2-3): DTGVSQNPRHKITKRGQNVTFRCDPISEHNRLYWYRQTLGQGPEFLTYFQNEAQLEKSRLLSDRFSAERPKGSFSTLEIQRTEQGDSAMYLCASSPSGGVDTQYFGPGTRLTVL.

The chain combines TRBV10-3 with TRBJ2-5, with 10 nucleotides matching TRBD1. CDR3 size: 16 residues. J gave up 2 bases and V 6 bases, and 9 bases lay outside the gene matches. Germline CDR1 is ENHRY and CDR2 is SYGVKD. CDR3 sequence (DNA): TGTGCCATCAGGAGGGGACAGGGGTTAACACAAGAGACCCAGTACTTC. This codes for CAIRRGQGLTQETQYF.

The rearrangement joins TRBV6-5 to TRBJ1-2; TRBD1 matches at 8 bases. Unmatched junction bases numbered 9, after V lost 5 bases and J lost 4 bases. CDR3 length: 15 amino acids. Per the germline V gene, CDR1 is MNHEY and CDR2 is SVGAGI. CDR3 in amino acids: CASSLGQGGVYGYTF. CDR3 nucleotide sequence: TGTGCCAGCAGTCTAGGACAGGGAGGCGTCTATGGCTACACCTTC.

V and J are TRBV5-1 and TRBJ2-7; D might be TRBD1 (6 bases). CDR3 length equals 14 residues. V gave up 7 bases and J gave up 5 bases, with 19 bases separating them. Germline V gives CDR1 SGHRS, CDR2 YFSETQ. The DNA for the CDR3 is TGCGCCAGCGCCCGAGACAGGAGCATCGACGAGCAGTACTTC. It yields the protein CASARDRSIDEQYF.

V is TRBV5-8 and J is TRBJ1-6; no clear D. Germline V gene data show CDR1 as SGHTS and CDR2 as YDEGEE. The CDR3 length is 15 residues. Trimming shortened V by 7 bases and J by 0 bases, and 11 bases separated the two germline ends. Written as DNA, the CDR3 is TGTGCCAGCGGGCCGGGGAGCTCCTATAATTCACCCCTCCACTTT. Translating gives CASGPGSSYNSPLHF.

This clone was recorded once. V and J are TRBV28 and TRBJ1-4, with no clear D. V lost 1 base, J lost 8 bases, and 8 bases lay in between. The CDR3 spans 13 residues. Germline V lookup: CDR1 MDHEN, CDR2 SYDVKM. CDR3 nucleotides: TGTGCCAGCAGTTTATACGACAAGGAAAAACTGTTTTTT. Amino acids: CASSLYDKEKLFF.

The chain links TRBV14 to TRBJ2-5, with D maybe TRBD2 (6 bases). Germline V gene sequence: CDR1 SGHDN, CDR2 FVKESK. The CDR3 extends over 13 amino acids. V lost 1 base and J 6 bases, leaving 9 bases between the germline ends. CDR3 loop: CASSQVGRQTQYF. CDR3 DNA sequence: TGTGCCAGCAGCCAAGTAGGGAGGCAGACCCAGTACTTC. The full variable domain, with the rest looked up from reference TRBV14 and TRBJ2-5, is EAGVTQFPSHSVIEKGQTVTLRCDPISGHDNLYWYRRVMGKEIKFLLHFVKESKQDESGMPNNRFLAERTGGTYSTLKVQPAELEDSGVYFCASSQVGRQTQYFGPGTRLLVL.

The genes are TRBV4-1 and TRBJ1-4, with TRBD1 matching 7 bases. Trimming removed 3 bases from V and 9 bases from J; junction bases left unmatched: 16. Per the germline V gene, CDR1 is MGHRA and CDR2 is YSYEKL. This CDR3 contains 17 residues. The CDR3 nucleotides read TGCGCCAGCAGCCAGGCCCCCGCAGGGACAGATTCTAAAAAACTGTTTTTT. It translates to CASSQAPAGTDSKKLFF.

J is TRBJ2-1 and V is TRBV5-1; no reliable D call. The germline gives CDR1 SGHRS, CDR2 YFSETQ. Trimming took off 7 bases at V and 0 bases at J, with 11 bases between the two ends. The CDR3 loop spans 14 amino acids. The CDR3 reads CASAESSSYNEQFF. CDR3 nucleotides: TGCGCCAGCGCCGAGTCAAGCTCCTACAATGAGCAGTTCTTC.

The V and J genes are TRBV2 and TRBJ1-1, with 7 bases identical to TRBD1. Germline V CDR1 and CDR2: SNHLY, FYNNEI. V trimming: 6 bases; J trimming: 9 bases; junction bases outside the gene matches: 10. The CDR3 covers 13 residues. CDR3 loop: CASRGTPGQKAFF. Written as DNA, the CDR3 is TGTGCCAGCAGAGGAACCCCGGGACAGAAAGCTTTCTTT.

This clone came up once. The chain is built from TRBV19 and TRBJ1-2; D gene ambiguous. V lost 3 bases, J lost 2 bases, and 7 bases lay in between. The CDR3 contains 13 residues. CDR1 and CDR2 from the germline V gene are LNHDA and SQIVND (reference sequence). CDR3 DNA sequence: TGTGCCAGTAGTATGGTTACAAACTATGGCTACACCTTC. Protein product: CASSMVTNYGYTF.

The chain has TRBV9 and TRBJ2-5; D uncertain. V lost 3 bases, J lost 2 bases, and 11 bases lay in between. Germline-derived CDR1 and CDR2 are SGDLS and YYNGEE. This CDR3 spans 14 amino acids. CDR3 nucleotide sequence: TGTGCCAGCAGCGCATCGGGTGTTCAAGAGACCCAGTACTTC. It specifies CASSASGVQETQYF.

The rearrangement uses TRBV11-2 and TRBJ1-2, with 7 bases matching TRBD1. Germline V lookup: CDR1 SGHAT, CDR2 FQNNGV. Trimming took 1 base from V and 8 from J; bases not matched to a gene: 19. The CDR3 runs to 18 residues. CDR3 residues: CASSLVPTGRGVIGGYTF. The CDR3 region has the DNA TGTGCCAGCAGCTTAGTCCCAACCGGCAGGGGGGTGATCGGGGGCTACACCTTC. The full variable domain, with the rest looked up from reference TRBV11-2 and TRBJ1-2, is EAGVAQSPRYKIIEKRQSVAFWCNPISGHATLYWYQQILGQGPKLLIQFQNNGVVDDSQLPKDRFSAERLKGVDSTLKIQPAKLEDSAVYLCASSLVPTGRGVIGGYTFGSGTRLTVV.

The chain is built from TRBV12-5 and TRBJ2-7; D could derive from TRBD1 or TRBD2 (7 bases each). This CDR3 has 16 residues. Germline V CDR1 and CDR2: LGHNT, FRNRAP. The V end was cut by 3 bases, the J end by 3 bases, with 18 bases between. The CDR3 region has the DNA TGTGCTAGTGGTTTCGACCCCAGGGGGGGGATCTACGAGCAGTACTTC. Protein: CASGFDPRGGIYEQYF.

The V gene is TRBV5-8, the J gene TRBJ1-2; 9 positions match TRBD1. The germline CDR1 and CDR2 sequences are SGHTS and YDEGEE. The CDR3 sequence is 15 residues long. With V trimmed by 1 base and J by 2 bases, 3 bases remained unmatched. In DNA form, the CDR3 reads TGTGCCAGCAGCTTGCCTACAGGGGGCAACTATGGCTACACCTTC. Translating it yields CASSLPTGGNYGYTF.

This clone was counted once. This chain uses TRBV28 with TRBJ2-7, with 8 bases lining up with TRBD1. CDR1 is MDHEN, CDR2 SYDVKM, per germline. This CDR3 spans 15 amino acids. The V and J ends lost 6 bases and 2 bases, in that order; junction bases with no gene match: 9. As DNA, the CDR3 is TGTGCCAGCAGGACAGACCAGACAGGGGCCTACGAGCAGTACTTC. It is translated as CASRTDQTGAYEQYF.

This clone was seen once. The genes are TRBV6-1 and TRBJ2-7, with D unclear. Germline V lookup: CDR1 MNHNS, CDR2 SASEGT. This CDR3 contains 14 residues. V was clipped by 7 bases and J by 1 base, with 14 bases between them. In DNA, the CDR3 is TGTGCCAGCACTCAAAACATGTTATCCTACGAGCAGTACTTC. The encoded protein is CASTQNMLSYEQYF.

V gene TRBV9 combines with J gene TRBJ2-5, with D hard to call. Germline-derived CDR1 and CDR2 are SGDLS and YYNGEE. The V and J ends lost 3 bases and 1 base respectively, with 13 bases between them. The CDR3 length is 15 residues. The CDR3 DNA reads TGTGCCAGCAGCGAACTTACTGGTTCCCAAGAGACCCAGTACTTC. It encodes CASSELTGSQETQYF.